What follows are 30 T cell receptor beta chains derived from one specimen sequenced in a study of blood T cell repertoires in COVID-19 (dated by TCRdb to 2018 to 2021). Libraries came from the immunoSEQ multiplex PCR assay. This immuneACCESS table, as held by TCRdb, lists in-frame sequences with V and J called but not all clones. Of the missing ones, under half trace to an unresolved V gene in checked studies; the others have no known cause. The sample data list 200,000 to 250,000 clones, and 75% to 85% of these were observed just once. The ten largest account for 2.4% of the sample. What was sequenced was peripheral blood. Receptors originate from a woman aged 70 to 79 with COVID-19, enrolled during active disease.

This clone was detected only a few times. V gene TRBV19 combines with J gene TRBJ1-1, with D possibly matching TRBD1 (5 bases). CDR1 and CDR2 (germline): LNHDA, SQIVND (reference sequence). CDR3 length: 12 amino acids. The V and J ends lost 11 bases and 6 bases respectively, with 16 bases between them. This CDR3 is CALRRRGPEAFF. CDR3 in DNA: TGTGCCTTACGAAGGCGGGGACCTGAAGCTTTCTTT.

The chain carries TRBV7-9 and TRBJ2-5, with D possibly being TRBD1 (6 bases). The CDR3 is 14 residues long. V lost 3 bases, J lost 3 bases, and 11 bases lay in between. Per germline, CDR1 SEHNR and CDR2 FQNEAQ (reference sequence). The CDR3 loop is CASSLGSGEETQYF. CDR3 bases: TGTGCCAGCAGCTTGGGGTCAGGGGAAGAGACCCAGTACTTC.

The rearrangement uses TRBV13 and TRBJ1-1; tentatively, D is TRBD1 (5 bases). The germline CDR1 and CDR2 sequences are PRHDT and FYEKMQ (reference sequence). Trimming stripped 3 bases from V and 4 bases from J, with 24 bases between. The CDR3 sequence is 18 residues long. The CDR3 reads CASSFSVRRTGGGTEAFF. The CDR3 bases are TGTGCCAGCAGCTTCTCCGTCCGTCGAACGGGGGGTGGCACTGAAGCTTTCTTT.

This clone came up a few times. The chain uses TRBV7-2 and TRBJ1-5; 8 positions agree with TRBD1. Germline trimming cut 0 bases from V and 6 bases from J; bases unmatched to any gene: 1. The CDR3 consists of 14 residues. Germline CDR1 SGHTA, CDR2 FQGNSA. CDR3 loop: CASSLAGTGQPQHF. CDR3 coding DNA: TGTGCCAGCAGCTTAGCTGGGACAGGTCAGCCCCAGCATTTT.

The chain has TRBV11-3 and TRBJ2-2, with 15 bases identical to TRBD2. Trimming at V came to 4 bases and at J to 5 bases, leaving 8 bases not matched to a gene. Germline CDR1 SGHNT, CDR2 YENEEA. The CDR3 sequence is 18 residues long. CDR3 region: CASSSGLAGGLGTGELFF. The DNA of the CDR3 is TGTGCCAGCAGCTCGGGACTAGCGGGAGGTTTGGGTACCGGGGAGCTGTTTTTT.

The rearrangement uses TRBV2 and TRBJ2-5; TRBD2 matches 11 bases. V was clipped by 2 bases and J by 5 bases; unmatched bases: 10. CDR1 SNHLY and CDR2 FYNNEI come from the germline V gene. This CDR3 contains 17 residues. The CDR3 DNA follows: TGTGCCAGCAGTGAAACTAGCGGGGGCCCCAACGGGGAGACCCAGTACTTC. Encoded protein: CASSETSGGPNGETQYF.

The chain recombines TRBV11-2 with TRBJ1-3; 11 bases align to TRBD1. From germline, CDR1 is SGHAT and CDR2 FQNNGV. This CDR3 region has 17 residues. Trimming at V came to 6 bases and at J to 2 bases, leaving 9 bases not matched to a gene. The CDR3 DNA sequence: TGTGCCAGCAGAGCAGGGACAGGGGGTTCGACTGGAAACACCATATATTTT. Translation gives CASRAGTGGSTGNTIYF.

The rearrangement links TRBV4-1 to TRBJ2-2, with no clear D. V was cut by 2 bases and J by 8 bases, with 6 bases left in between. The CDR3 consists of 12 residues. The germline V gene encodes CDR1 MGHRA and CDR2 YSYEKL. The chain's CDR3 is CASSQLRGELFF. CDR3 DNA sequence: TGCGCCAGCAGCCAACTCAGAGGGGAGCTGTTTTTT.

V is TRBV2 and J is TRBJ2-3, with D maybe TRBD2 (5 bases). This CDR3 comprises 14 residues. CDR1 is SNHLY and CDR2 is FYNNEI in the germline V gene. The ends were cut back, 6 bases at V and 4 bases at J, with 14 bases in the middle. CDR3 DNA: TGTGCCAGCAGAGACGGGGTTCAGCCAGATACGCAGTATTTT. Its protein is CASRDGVQPDTQYF.

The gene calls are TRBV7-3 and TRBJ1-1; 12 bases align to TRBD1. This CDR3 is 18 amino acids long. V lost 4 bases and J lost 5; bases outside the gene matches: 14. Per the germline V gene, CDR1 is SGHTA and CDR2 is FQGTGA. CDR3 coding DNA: TGTGCCAGCAGCTCGCATCCGGGACAGGGGGCTTCGAGTACTGAAGCTTTCTTT. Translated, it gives CASSSHPGQGASSTEAFF.

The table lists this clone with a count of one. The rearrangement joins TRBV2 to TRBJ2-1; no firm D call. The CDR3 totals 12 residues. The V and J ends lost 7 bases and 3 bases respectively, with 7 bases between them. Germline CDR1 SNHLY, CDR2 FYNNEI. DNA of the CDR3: TGTGCCAGCACCCAGGTCTACAATGAGCAGTTCTTC. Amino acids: CASTQVYNEQFF.

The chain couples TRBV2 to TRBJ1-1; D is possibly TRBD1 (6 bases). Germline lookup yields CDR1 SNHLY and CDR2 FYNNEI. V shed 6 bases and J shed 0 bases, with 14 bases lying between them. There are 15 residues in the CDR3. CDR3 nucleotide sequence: TGTGCCAGCAGACCGACAGGACTCATGAACACTGAAGCTTTCTTT. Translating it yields CASRPTGLMNTEAFF.

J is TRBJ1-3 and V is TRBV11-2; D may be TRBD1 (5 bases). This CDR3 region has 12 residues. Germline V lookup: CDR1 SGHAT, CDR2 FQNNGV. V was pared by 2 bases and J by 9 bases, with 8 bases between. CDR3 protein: CASSLQGATIYF. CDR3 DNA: TGTGCCAGCAGCTTACAAGGGGCCACCATATATTTT.

CDR3 sequence: CASSYFLNTEAFF. DNA of the CDR3: TGTGCCAGCAGTTATTTCTTGAACACTGAAGCTTTCTTT. The rearrangement joins TRBV6-5 to TRBJ1-1, with D unresolved. The ends were cut back, 3 bases at V and 0 bases at J, with 5 bases in the middle. CDR1 is MNHEY and CDR2 is SVGAGI in the germline V gene. There are 13 residues in the CDR3.

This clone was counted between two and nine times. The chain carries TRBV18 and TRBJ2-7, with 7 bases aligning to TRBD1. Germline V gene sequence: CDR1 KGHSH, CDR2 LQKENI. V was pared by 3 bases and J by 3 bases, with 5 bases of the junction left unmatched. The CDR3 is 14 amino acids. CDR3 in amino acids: CASSPGQADYEQYF. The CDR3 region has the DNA TGTGCCAGCTCACCTGGACAGGCGGACTACGAGCAGTACTTC.

The CDR3 bases are TGTGCCAGCAGTTACTCGTTAGCGGGGGCCAACAATGAGCAGTTCTTC. Amino acid sequence: CASSYSLAGANNEQFF. The chain carries TRBV6-5 and TRBJ2-1, with 9 bases lining up with TRBD2. CDR1 is MNHEY, CDR2 SVGAGI, per germline. J lost 5 bases, V lost 0 bases, and 5 bases had no gene match. This CDR3 is 16 amino acids long.

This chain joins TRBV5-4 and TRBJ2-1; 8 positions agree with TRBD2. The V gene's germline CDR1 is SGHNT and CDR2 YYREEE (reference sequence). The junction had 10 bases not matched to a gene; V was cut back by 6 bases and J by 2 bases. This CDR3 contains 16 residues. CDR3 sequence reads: CASIDSGAYPYNEQFF. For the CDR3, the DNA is TGTGCCAGCATCGATAGCGGGGCATACCCCTACAATGAGCAGTTCTTC.

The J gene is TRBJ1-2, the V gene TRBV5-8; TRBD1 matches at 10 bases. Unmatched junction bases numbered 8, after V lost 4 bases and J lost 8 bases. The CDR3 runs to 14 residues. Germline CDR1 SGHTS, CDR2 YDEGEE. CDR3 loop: CASSGFDRGQGYTF. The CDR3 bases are TGTGCCAGCAGCGGGTTTGACAGGGGGCAAGGCTACACCTTC.

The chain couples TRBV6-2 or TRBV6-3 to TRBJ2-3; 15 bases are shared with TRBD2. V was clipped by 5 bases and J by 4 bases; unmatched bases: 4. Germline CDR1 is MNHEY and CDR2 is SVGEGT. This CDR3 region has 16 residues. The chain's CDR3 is CASSTRTSGGADTQYF. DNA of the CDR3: TGTGCCAGCAGTACCCGGACTAGCGGGGGGGCAGATACGCAGTATTTT.

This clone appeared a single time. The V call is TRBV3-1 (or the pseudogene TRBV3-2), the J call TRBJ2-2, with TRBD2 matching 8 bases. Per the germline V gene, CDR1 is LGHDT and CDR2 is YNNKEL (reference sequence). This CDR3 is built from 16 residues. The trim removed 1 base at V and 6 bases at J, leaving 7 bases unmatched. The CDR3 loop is CASSQAGLVMSGELFF. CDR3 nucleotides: TGTGCCAGCAGCCAAGCGGGACTAGTGATGTCCGGGGAGCTGTTTTTT.

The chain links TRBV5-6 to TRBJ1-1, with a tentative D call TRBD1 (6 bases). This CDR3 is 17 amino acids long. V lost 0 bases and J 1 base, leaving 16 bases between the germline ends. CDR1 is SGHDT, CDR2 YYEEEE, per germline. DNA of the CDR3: TGTGCCAGCAGCTTGGAGCTATCGGGGGGGGCGAACACTGAAGCTTTCTTT. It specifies CASSLELSGGANTEAFF.

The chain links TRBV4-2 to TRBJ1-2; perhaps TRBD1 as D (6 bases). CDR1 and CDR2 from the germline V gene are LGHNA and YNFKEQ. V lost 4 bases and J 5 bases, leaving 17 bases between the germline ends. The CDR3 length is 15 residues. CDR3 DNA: TGTGCCAGCAGCCGAGAACAGGGATCAGGTTATGGCTACACCTTC. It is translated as CASSREQGSGYGYTF.

CDR3 coding DNA: TGTGCCAGCAGTCAGGGACAGGGGGCCGCGTCTGGAGGCTACACCTTC. Its translation: CASSQGQGAASGGYTF. This chain joins TRBV6-4 and TRBJ1-2, with 12 bases lining up with TRBD1. There are 16 residues in the CDR3. Per the germline V gene, CDR1 is MRHNA and CDR2 is SNTAGT. The trim removed 5 bases at V and 8 bases at J, leaving 12 bases unmatched.

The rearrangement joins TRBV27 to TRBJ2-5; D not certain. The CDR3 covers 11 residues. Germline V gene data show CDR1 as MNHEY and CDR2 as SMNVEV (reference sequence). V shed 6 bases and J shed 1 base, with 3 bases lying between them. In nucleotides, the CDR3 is TGTGCCAGCAGCGTCCAAGAGACCCAGTACTTC. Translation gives CASSVQETQYF.

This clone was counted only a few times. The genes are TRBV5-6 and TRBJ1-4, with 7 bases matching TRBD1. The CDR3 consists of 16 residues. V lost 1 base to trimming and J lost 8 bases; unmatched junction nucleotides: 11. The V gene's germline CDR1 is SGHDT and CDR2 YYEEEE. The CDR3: CASSLHVTGPGEKLFF. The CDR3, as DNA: TGTGCCAGCAGCTTGCACGTGACAGGGCCAGGGGAAAAACTGTTTTTT.

CDR3: CASSTGLAAAYEQYF. The CDR3 DNA reads TGTGCCAGTAGTACCGGACTAGCGGCAGCCTACGAGCAGTACTTC. V is TRBV19 and J is TRBJ2-7; 10 bases agree with TRBD2. Unmatched junction bases numbered 5, after V lost 4 bases and J lost 2 bases. The CDR3 is 15 amino acids. Germline V gene data show CDR1 as LNHDA and CDR2 as SQIVND (reference sequence). The whole variable domain, filled in from reference TRBV19 and TRBJ2-7, reads DGGITQSPKYLFRKEGQNVTLSCEQNLNHDAMYWYRQDPGQGLRLIYYSQIVNDFQKGDIAEGYSVSREKKESFPLTVTSAQKNPTAFYLCASSTGLAAAYEQYFGPGTRLTVT.

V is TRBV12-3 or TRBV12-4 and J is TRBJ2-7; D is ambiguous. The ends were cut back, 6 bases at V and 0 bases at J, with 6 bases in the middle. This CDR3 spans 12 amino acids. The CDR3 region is CASSLLSYEQYF. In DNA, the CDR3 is TGTGCCAGCAGCCTCCTCTCCTACGAGCAGTACTTC.

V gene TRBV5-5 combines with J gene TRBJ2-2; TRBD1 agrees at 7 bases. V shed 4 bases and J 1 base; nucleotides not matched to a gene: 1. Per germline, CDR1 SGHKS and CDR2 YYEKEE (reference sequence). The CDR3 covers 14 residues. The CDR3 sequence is CASSRTGNTGELFF. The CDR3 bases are TGTGCCAGCAGCAGGACAGGGAACACCGGGGAGCTGTTTTTT.

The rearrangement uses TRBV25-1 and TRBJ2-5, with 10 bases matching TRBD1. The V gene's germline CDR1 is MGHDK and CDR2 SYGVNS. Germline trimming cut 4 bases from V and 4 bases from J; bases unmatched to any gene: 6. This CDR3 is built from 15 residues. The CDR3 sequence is CASSAGQGGPETQYF. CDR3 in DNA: TGTGCCAGCAGTGCCGGACAGGGGGGGCCAGAGACCCAGTACTTC.

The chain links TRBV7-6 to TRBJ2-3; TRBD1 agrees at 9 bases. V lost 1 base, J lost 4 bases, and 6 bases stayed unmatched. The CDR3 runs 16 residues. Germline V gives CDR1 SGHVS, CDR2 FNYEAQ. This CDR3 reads CASSLGGTGSADTQYF. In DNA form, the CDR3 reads TGTGCCAGCAGCTTAGGAGGGACAGGGAGCGCAGATACGCAGTATTTT. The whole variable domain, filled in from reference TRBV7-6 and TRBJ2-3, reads GAGVSQSPRYKVTKRGQDVALRCDPISGHVSLYWYRQALGQGPEFLTYFNYEAQQDKSGLPNDRFSAERPEGSISTLTIQRTEQRDSAMYRCASSLGGTGSADTQYFGPGTRLTVL.